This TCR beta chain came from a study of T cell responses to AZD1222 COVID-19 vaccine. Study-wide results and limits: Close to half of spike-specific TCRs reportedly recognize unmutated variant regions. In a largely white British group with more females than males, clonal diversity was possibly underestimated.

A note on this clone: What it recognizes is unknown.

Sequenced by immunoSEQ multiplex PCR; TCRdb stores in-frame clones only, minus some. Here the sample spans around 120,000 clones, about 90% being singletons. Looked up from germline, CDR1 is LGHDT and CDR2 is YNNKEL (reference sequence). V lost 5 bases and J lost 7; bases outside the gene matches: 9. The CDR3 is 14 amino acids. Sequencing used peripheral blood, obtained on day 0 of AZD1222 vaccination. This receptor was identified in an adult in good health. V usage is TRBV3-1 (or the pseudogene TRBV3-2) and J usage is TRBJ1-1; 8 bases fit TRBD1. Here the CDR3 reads CASSTRQGHVEAFF. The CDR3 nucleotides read TGTGCCAGCAGCACCCGACAGGGGCATGTTGAAGCTTTCTTT.